This T cell receptor beta chain derives from a study of T cell responses to AZD1222 COVID-19 vaccine. Study in general: Whether given at about 4 or about 12 weeks, second doses were pooled. General observations from the study: Spike-specific TCR repertoires showed rising breadth and depth after two AZD1222 doses.

Points on this clone: The antigen is undetermined.

The data were produced by immunoSEQ multiplex PCR, yet TCRdb's version contains in-frame clones alone and is incomplete. The sample has 90,000 to 150,000 clones, 88% seen once. The input for sequencing was peripheral blood, taken on day 0 of AZD1222 vaccination. This sequence was found in an adult in good health.

CDR3 DNA: TGTGCCAGCAGTCGCTTGCTAGGGGTCGGGACAAATACGCAGTATTTT. Residues: CASSRLLGVGTNTQYF. The rearrangement links TRBV28 to TRBJ2-3; a weak D match, TRBD1 (6 bases). The CDR3 totals 16 residues. V shed 5 bases and J shed 7 bases, with 22 bases lying between them. CDR1 is MDHEN, CDR2 SYDVKM, per germline.